The following is a T cell receptor (beta chain) sequence with its context. Method: immunoSEQ multiplex PCR; TCRdb's copy keeps in-frame clones and lacks some. The sample has over 25,000 clones, 90% to 95% seen once; the top ten hold around 6.2%. This record belongs to a study of T cell changes during pregnancy in multiple sclerosis. Trimming took 5 bases from V and 2 from J; bases not matched to a gene: 4. This CDR3 has 14 residues. Germline V gene data show CDR1 as MDHEN and CDR2 as SYDVKM. The material sequenced was CD8+ T cells from peripheral blood mononuclear cells, taken before pregnancy. The receptor was derived from a female donor with multiple sclerosis, enrolled in a pregnancy study. The V call is TRBV28, the J call TRBJ2-7; 9 bases map to TRBD2. The CDR3 is CASSTLAGPYEQYF. The CDR3 nucleotides are TGTGCCAGCAGTACTCTAGCGGGACCCTACGAGCAGTACTTC. Variable domain in full (rest from reference TRBV28 and TRBJ2-7): DVKVTQSSRYLVKRTGEKVFLECVQDMDHENMFWYRQDPGLGLRLIYFSYDVKMKEKGDIPEGYSVSREKKERFSLILESASTNQTSMYLCASSTLAGPYEQYFGPGTRLTVT.